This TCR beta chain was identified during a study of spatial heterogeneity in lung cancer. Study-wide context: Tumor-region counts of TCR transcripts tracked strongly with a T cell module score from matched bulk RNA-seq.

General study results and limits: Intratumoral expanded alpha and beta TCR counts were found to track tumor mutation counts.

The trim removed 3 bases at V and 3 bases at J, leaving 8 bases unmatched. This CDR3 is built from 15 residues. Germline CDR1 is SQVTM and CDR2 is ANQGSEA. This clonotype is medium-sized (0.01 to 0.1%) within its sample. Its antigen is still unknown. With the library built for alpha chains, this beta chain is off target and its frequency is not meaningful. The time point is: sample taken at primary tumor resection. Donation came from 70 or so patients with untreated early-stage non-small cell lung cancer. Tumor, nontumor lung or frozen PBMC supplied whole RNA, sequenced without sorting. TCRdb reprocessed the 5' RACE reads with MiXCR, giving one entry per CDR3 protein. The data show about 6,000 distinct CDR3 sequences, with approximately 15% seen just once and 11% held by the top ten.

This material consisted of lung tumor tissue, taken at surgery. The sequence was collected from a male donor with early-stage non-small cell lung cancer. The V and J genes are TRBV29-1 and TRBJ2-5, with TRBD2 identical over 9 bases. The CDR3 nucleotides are TGCAGCGTTGAGGCGGGAGGGCCATGGAAAGAGACCCAGTACTTC. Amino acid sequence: CSVEAGGPWKETQYF.